This TCR beta chain was observed in a study of CD8+CD57+ T cells in acquired aplastic anemia. As for the study in general: DNA recovered from sorted CD4+ and CD8+ cells had a mean of about 3 ug.

A word on this clonotype: The antigen remains unidentified.

Investigators profiled TCR beta VDJ and CDR3 from genomic DNA template. TCRdb ran MiXCR on the reads and lists one entry per CDR3 protein. The table lists some 160,000 distinct CDR3 sequences, roughly 48% of them singletons. For sequencing, patients were chosen who had shown expansion of CD8+CD57+ cells by flow cytometry. Diagnosis of severe acquired aplastic anemia applied to all patients. Blood came from patients not yet given any therapy. In germline, CDR1 is MNHEY, CDR2 SVGAGI. The CDR3 is 15 residues long. V was pared by 2 bases and J by 7 bases, with 14 bases between. Findings and caveats of the study: The study found no significant CD8+ Simpson's diversity difference between patients and controls.

The V call is TRBV6-5, the J call TRBJ1-4; D not resolved. What was sequenced was sorted CD4+, CD8+, or CD8+CD57+ T cells (not recorded which) from PBMCs. The clonotype originates from a human donor with aplastic anemia. Here the CDR3 DNA reads TGTGCCAGCAGTTACCCGATCGCCGGAAGTGAAAAACTGTTTTTT. Translating gives CASSYPIAGSEKLFF.